This T cell receptor (beta chain) was sequenced in a study of T cells in Graves' hyperthyroidism and ophthalmopathy. Germline V gene data show CDR1 as MGHDK and CDR2 as SYGVNS. V shed 3 bases and J shed 6 bases, with 18 bases lying between them. The CDR3 consists of 15 residues. Exclusion of patients followed from uncontrolled infection, other autoimmune disease, pregnancy or lactation. Clinicians diagnosed patients from clinical symptoms, serum thyroxine and TRAb, thyroid ultrasound and orbital computed tomography. It was RNA transcripts that yielded the amplified TCR beta CDR3 regions. Carried out on the TCR CDR3, a first-round RT-PCR used the HTBI primer set. TCRdb reanalysed the multiplex PCR reads using MiXCR and keeps one entry per CDR3 protein. There are 500,000 or so distinct CDR3 sequences in the sample; more than 15% occur only once, and about 29% lies in the top ten.

The sample was blood. The source of this sequence is a woman aged 25 to 39 with Graves' ophthalmopathy. The chain is built from TRBV25-1 and TRBJ2-7; no definite D call. CDR3 loop: CASSDPKTISGEQYF. The DNA of the CDR3 is TGTGCCAGCAGTGATCCCAAGACAATTTCGGGCGAGCAGTACTTC.